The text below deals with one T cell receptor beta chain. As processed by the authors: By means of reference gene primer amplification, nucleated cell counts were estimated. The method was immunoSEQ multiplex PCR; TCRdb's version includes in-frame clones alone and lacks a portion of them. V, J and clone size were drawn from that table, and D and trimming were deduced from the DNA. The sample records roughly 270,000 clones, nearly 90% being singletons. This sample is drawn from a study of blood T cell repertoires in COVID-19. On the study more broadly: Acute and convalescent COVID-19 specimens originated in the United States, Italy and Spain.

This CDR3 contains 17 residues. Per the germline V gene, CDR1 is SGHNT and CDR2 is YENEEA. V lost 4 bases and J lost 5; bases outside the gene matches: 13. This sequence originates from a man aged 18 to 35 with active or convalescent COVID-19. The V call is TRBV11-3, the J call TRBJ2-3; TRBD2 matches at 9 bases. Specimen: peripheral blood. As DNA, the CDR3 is TGTGCCAGCAGCTCGGGCGACCGCGGGGGGGCCGGAGATACGCAGTATTTT. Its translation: CASSSGDRGGAGDTQYF.